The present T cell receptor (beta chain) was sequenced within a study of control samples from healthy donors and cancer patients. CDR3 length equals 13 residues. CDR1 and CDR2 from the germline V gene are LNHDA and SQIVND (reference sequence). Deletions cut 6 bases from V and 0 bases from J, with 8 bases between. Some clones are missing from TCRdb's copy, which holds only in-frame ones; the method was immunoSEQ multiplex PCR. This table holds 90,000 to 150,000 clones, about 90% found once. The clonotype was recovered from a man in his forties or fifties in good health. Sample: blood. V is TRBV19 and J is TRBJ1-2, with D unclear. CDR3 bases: TGTGCCAGTAGCCCCGGGTCTAACTATGGCTACACCTTC. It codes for CASSPGSNYGYTF.